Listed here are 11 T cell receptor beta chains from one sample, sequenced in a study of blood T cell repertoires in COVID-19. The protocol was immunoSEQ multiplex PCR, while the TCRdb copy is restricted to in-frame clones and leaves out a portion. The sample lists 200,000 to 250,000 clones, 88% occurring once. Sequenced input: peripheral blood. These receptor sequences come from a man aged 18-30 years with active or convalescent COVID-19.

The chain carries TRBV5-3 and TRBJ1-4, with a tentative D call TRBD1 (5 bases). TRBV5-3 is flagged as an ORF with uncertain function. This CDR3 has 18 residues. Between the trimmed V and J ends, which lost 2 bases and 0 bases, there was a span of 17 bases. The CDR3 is CARSFTGLRWATNEKLFF. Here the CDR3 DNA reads TGTGCCAGAAGCTTCACGGGACTCAGGTGGGCAACTAATGAAAAACTGTTTTTT.

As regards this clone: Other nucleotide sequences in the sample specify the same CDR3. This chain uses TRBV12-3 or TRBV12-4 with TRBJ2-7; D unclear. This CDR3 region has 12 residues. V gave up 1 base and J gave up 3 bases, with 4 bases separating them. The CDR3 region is CASSLGLYEQYF. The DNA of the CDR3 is TGTGCCAGCAGTTTAGGTCTCTACGAGCAGTACTTC.

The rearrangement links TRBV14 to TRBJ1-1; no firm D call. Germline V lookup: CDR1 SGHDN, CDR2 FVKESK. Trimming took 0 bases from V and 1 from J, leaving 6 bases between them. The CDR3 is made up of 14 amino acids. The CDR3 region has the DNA TGTGCCAGCAGCCAAGATTCCGGGAACACTGAAGCTTTCTTT. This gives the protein CASSQDSGNTEAFF.

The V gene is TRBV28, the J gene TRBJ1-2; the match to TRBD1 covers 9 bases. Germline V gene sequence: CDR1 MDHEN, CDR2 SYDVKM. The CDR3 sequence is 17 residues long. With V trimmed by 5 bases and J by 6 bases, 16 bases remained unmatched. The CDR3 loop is CASSDPGQGLIAHGYTF. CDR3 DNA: TGTGCCAGCAGTGACCCGGGACAGGGCTTGATTGCGCATGGCTACACCTTC.

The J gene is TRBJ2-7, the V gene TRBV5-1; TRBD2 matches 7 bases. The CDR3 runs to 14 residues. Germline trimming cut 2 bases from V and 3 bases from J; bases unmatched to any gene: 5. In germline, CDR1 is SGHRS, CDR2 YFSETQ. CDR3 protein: CASSFSAGDYEQYF. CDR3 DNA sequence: TGCGCCAGCAGCTTCTCGGCGGGGGACTACGAGCAGTACTTC. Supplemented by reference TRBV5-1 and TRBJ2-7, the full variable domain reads KAGVTQTPRYLIKTRGQQVTLSCSPISGHRSVSWYQQTPGQGLQFLFEYFSETQRNKGNFPGRFSGRQFSNSRSEMNVSTLELGDSALYLCASSFSAGDYEQYFGPGTRLTVT.

CDR3 residues: CASSPPLGQGMQDEQFF. In DNA, the CDR3 is TGTGCCAGCAGCCCCCCCCTGGGACAGGGGATGCAGGATGAGCAGTTCTTC. The chain joins TRBV5-6 to TRBJ2-1; 10 nucleotides agree with TRBD1. From germline, CDR1 is SGHDT and CDR2 YYEEEE. The trim removed 4 bases at V and 8 bases at J, leaving 15 bases unmatched. This CDR3 has 17 amino acids.

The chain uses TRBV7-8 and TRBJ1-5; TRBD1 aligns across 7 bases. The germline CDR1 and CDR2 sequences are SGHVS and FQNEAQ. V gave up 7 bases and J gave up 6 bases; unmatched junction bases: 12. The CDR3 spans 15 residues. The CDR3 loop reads CASTTAAGGGQPQHF. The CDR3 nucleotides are TGTGCCAGCACTACAGCGGCAGGGGGAGGTCAGCCCCAGCATTTT.

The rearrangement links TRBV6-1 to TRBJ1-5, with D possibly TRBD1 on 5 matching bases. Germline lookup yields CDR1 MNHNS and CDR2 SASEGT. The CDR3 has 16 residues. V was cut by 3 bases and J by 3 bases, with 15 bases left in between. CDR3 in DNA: TGTGCCAGCAGTGAGTGGCAGGGCACCTCCAATCAGCCCCAGCATTTT. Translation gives CASSEWQGTSNQPQHF.

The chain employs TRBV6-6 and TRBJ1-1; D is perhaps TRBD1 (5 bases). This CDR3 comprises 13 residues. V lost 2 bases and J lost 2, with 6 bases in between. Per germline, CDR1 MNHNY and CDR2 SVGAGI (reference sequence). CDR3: CASSYDSNTEAFF. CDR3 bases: TGTGCCAGCAGTTACGACAGTAACACTGAAGCTTTCTTT.

The CDR3 reads CASSLVPLAGAEQFF. CDR3 coding DNA: TGTGCCAGCAGCTTAGTCCCGCTAGCGGGAGCTGAGCAGTTCTTC. The chain has TRBV7-9 and TRBJ2-1, with TRBD2 matching over 10 bases. CDR1 is SEHNR, CDR2 FQNEAQ, per germline (reference sequence). CDR3 length: 15 amino acids. V lost 1 base to trimming and J lost 9 bases; unmatched junction nucleotides: 6.

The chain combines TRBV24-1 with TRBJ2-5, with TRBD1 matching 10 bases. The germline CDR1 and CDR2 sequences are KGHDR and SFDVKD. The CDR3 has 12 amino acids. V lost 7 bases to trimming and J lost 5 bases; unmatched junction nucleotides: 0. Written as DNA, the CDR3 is TGTGCCACCAGGGGACAGGGGGAGACCCAGTACTTC. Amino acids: CATRGQGETQYF.